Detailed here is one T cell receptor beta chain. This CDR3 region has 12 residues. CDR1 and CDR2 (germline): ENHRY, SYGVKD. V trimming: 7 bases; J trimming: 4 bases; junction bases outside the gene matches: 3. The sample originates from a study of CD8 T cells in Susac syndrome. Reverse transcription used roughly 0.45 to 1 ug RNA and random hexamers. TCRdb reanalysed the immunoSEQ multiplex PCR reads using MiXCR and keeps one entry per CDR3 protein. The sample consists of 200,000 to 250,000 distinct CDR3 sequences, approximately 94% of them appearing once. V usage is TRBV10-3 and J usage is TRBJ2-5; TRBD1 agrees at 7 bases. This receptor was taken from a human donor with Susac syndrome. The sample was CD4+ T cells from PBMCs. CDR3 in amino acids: CAIKAGGETQYF. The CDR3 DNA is TGTGCCATCAAGGCAGGGGGAGAGACCCAGTACTTC.